The clone carrying this T cell receptor beta chain has more than one count but fewer than ten. V dropped 8 bases and J dropped 9 bases, with 20 bases sitting between them. The CDR3 spans 14 residues. Germline CDR1 LNHDA, CDR2 SQIVND (reference sequence). This sample was taken from a study of T-cell reconstitution after alpha-beta-depleted transplantation in children. Molecular barcoding with unique molecular identifiers was used for the TCRbeta library. One entry per CDR3 protein results from TCRdb running MiXCR on the PCR reads. This sample has 450,000 to 500,000 distinct CDR3 sequences, with around an eighth found just once.

Sequenced material: PBMCs from the stem cell graft donor, taken from the stem cell graft. The J gene is TRBJ2-1, the V gene TRBV19; D tentatively fits TRBD1 or TRBD2 (5 bases each). This clonotype originated in a human donor who donated a stem cell graft to a child with combined immunodeficiency. The DNA of the CDR3 is TGTGCCAGTGCCTTAACTAGTAATAGGGGTGAGCAGTTCTTC. Amino acids: CASALTSNRGEQFF. Drawing the rest from reference TRBV19 and TRBJ2-1, the complete variable domain is DGGITQSPKYLFRKEGQNVTLSCEQNLNHDAMYWYRQDPGQGLRLIYYSQIVNDFQKGDIAEGYSVSREKKESFPLTVTSAQKNPTAFYLCASALTSNRGEQFFGPGTRLTVL.